These 26 T cell receptor beta chains share one sample of origin, sequenced in a study of shared clonotypes between healthy human individuals. Only in-frame clones appear in the TCRdb table, and some are missing; sequencing was by immunoSEQ multiplex PCR. The repertoire holds a few million clones, with about 93% as singletons. Naive CD8 cells lacked CD45RO, underwent positive selection for CCR7 and left out terminally differentiated effector memory CD45RA+ cells. Sequenced input: naive CD8+ T cells from PBMCs. The receptor source for this set is a man aged 18 to 29 in good health. Some clones in this sample may be carry-over from other donors' samples.

This chain joins TRBV5-6 and TRBJ2-1, with 7 nucleotides matching TRBD2. Trimming at V came to 5 bases and at J to 7 bases, leaving 24 bases not matched to a gene. The CDR3 is made up of 19 amino acids. Per germline, CDR1 SGHDT and CDR2 YYEEEE. CDR3 in DNA: TGTGCCAGCAGTTCCCCAATTCTAGCGGTGGGGATAGGCTTAAATGAGCAGTTCTTC. This sequence encodes CASSSPILAVGIGLNEQFF.

This clone was detected only once. J is TRBJ2-3 and V is TRBV27, with TRBD1 matching over 10 bases. The V gene end was trimmed by 1 base and the J gene end by 5 bases; junction bases not matched to a gene: 9. CDR3 size: 17 residues. CDR1 MNHEY and CDR2 SMNVEV come from the germline V gene (reference sequence). The CDR3 sequence: CASSLLGGQGLGDTQYF. CDR3 DNA: TGTGCCAGCAGTTTATTAGGGGGACAGGGGTTAGGAGATACGCAGTATTTT.

The V call is TRBV7-9, the J call TRBJ1-3, with a weak D call TRBD1 (6 bases). V was cut by 5 bases and J by 8 bases, with 19 bases left in between. This CDR3 has 15 amino acids. Germline V CDR1 and CDR2: SEHNR, FQNEAQ (reference sequence). The DNA of the CDR3 is TGTGCCAGCAGCCTCCAGGGGCTCCTTGTAGACACCATATATTTT. This translates into CASSLQGLLVDTIYF.

CDR3 sequence (DNA): TGTGCCAGCAGCCCGTCGGCGGGAGGTTCCGAGCAGTACTTC. Protein sequence: CASSPSAGGSEQYF. V usage is TRBV6-6 and J usage is TRBJ2-7; TRBD2 matches at 8 bases. Germline values: CDR1 MNHNY, CDR2 SVGAGI (reference sequence). After removal of 6 bases from V and 6 bases from J, the junction contained 10 bases not matched to a gene. The length of the CDR3 is 14 residues.

The chain couples TRBV13 to TRBJ2-1; a possible D gene is TRBD2 (6 bases). The V end was cut by 0 bases, the J end by 0 bases, with 6 bases between. The CDR3 is 15 amino acids. CDR1 and CDR2 from the germline V gene are PRHDT and FYEKMQ (reference sequence). The CDR3 DNA sequence: TGTGCCAGCAGCTTAGGGGAGGGCTCCTACAATGAGCAGTTCTTC. Translation gives CASSLGEGSYNEQFF. Full variable domain (outside the CDR3, taken from reference TRBV13 and TRBJ2-1): AAGVIQSPRHLIKEKRETATLKCYPIPRHDTVYWYQQGPGQDPQFLISFYEKMQSDKGSIPDRFSAQQFSDYHSELNMSSLELGDSALYFCASSLGEGSYNEQFFGPGTRLTVL.

This rearrangement joins TRBV19 to TRBJ2-7, with 7 nucleotides matching TRBD1. Germline loops: CDR1 LNHDA, CDR2 SQIVND (reference sequence). There are 13 residues in the CDR3. The V gene end was trimmed by 6 bases and the J gene end by 2 bases; junction bases not matched to a gene: 4. Here the CDR3 reads CASRGDRTYEQYF. DNA for the CDR3: TGTGCCAGTAGGGGGGACAGAACCTACGAGCAGTACTTC.

The DNA of the CDR3 is TGCAGCGCCAACCCGGGACTAGGGGGCCGCTCCTACAATGAGCAGTTCTTC. Translated: CSANPGLGGRSYNEQFF. The chain links TRBV29-1 to TRBJ2-1; D may be TRBD2 (8 bases). V gave up 7 bases and J gave up 0 bases, with 22 bases separating them. CDR1 is SQVTM, CDR2 ANQGSEA, per germline. The CDR3 extends over 17 amino acids.

The rearrangement links TRBV13 to TRBJ1-4, with 10 positions matching TRBD1. The CDR3 spans 14 residues. CDR1 is PRHDT and CDR2 is FYEKMQ in the germline V gene (reference sequence). J lost 8 bases, V lost 5 bases, and 5 bases had no gene match. The DNA for the CDR3 is TGTGCCAGCAGCCCCGGGACAGGGGACGAAAAACTGTTTTTT. It specifies CASSPGTGDEKLFF.

This chain joins TRBV7-6 and TRBJ2-1, with TRBD2 matching over 8 bases. The germline gives CDR1 SGHVS, CDR2 FNYEAQ. CDR3 length equals 16 residues. Trimming at V came to 5 bases and at J to 8 bases, leaving 14 bases not matched to a gene. The CDR3 DNA sequence: TGTGCCAGCAGCATTGGACTAGCTGGTGTCGTGGATGAGCAGTTCTTC. Translated, it gives CASSIGLAGVVDEQFF.

This clone has just a few counts. V gene TRBV19 combines with J gene TRBJ1-5, with 7 bases that match TRBD1. There are 16 residues in the CDR3. Germline CDR1 reads LNHDA; CDR2 reads SQIVND (reference sequence). With V trimmed by 6 bases and J by 5 bases, 13 bases remained unmatched. The CDR3 DNA reads TGTGCCAGTAGGGGGGACAGAGCCCATTTAGATCAGCCCCAGCATTTT. Translation: CASRGDRAHLDQPQHF.

This chain links TRBV7-9 with TRBJ2-3; maybe TRBD2 (7 bases). Trimming cost V 5 bases and J 8 bases, with 29 bases left between them. This CDR3 region has 18 residues. The germline gives CDR1 SEHNR, CDR2 FQNEAQ (reference sequence). The CDR3 bases are TGTGCCAGCAGCACCGGGGGCGGGGGACCGGGGGCACAGGGTACGCAGTATTTT. Translating it yields CASSTGGGGPGAQGTQYF.

The rearrangement joins TRBV27 to TRBJ1-1; D is unresolved. This CDR3 spans 13 amino acids. Germline CDR1 MNHEY, CDR2 SMNVEV (reference sequence). The V end lost 5 bases, the J end lost 1 base, and 8 bases lay between the germline ends. CDR3 sequence (DNA): TGTGCCAGCAGTCCCTTCGGGAACACTGAAGCTTTCTTT. Its translation is CASSPFGNTEAFF.

The chain links TRBV7-9 to TRBJ2-5; 10 nucleotides match TRBD2. The CDR3 loop spans 16 amino acids. V lost 4 bases, J lost 5 bases, and 10 bases stayed unmatched. Per germline, CDR1 SEHNR and CDR2 FQNEAQ (reference sequence). CDR3 nucleotide sequence: TGTGCCAGCAGCTATCTAGCGGGAGTTTCCCAGGAGACCCAGTACTTC. As protein: CASSYLAGVSQETQYF.

The V gene is TRBV14, the J gene TRBJ2-7; 9 bases are shared with TRBD1. The CDR3 has 12 amino acids. Germline V gene lookup returns CDR1 SGHDN and CDR2 FVKESK. V lost 8 bases, J lost 3 bases, and 2 bases stayed unmatched. CDR3 amino acids: CASGQGIYEQYF. Here the CDR3 DNA reads TGTGCCAGCGGACAGGGGATCTACGAGCAGTACTTC.

Only one count was recorded for this clone. The chain employs TRBV5-1 and TRBJ2-7; the D is unclear. V lost 0 bases to trimming and J lost 3 bases, with 10 bases between them. Germline CDR1 is SGHRS and CDR2 is YFSETQ. The CDR3 is 14 amino acids. The chain's CDR3 is CASSLAESYYEQYF. The CDR3 DNA reads as TGCGCCAGCAGCTTGGCGGAGAGCTACTACGAGCAGTACTTC.

V is TRBV11-2 and J is TRBJ2-1; no definite D call. The germline CDR1 and CDR2 sequences are SGHAT and FQNNGV. Trimming cost V 1 base and J 2 bases, with 6 bases left between them. The CDR3 has 14 amino acids. The CDR3 bases are TGTGCCAGCAGCTTAGTAAGCACCTACAATGAGCAGTTCTTC. It codes for CASSLVSTYNEQFF.

The chain couples TRBV7-9 to TRBJ2-5, with unresolved D. With 4 bases removed from V and 5 bases from J, the gap between germline ends came to 8 bases. This CDR3 is built from 12 residues. Germline V gene lookup returns CDR1 SEHNR and CDR2 FQNEAQ (reference sequence). The CDR3 DNA reads TGTGCCAGCAGCTATGGTGGTGAGACCCAGTACTTC. Residues: CASSYGGETQYF.

The V call is TRBV5-1, the J call TRBJ2-7; 14 nucleotides agree with TRBD2. With V trimmed by 4 bases and J by 4 bases, 7 bases remained unmatched. The CDR3 totals 16 residues. Germline V CDR1 and CDR2: SGHRS, YFSETQ. The CDR3 DNA is TGCGCCAGCAGCCCCGGGACTAGCGGGAGTTTTTACGAGCAGTACTTC. It codes for CASSPGTSGSFYEQYF.

In the case of this clone: Other DNA sequences within the sample encode an identical CDR3. The genes are TRBV28 and TRBJ1-3; D might be TRBD1 (6 bases). There are 14 residues in the CDR3. V was shortened by 2 bases and J by 2 bases, with 7 bases between the two germline ends. Germline-derived CDR1 and CDR2 are MDHEN and SYDVKM. The CDR3 loop is CASSLTGTGNTIYF. The CDR3 DNA reads TGTGCCAGCAGTTTAACAGGGACTGGAAACACCATATATTTT.

The gene calls are TRBV28 and TRBJ2-2; 8 bases agree with TRBD2. Per the germline V gene, CDR1 is MDHEN and CDR2 is SYDVKM. CDR3 length: 18 amino acids. J lost 1 base, V lost 5 bases, and 12 bases had no gene match. CDR3 loop: CASSTSPWREVNTGELFF. CDR3 nucleotides: TGTGCCAGCAGTACATCCCCCTGGCGGGAGGTGAACACCGGGGAGCTGTTTTTT.

This clone was recorded once. This chain links TRBV19 with TRBJ2-7, with 7 bases matching TRBD1. Looked up from germline, CDR1 is LNHDA and CDR2 is SQIVND (reference sequence). V gave up 4 bases and J gave up 4 bases; unmatched junction bases: 7. The CDR3 spans 14 residues. For the CDR3, the DNA is TGTGCCAGTAGTAGCAGGGGGATTCTTTACGAGCAGTACTTC. Translated, it gives CASSSRGILYEQYF.

V is TRBV5-1 and J is TRBJ2-2; unclear D gene. V was pared by 5 bases and J by 4 bases, with 21 bases between. The CDR3 totals 17 residues. CDR1 SGHRS and CDR2 YFSETQ come from the germline V gene. CDR3 bases: TGCGCCAGCAGTCCCCCGGCGGTCGGTTGGGGCACCGGGGAGCTGTTTTTT. This gives the protein CASSPPAVGWGTGELFF.

A single count supports this clone. This sequence joins TRBV2 and TRBJ2-1; D remains ambiguous. The CDR3 runs 13 residues. V was pared by 3 bases and J by 7 bases, with 10 bases between. Germline V gene lookup returns CDR1 SNHLY and CDR2 FYNNEI. In nucleotides, the CDR3 is TGTGCCAGCAGTGAGTTTGTGGGGAATGAGCAGTTCTTC. Residues: CASSEFVGNEQFF.

The chain combines TRBV30 with TRBJ2-2, with TRBD1 matching 7 bases. Germline values: CDR1 GTSNPN, CDR2 SVGIG (reference sequence). J was trimmed by 9 bases and V by 5 bases; bases with no gene match: 3. The CDR3 runs 11 residues. The CDR3 protein is CAWAGGRELFF. The DNA of the CDR3 is TGTGCCTGGGCAGGGGGTAGGGAGCTGTTTTTT.

This rearrangement joins TRBV7-9 to TRBJ1-5, with 7 positions matching TRBD1. Germline CDR1 and CDR2: SEHNR and FQNEAQ (reference sequence). The CDR3 covers 17 residues. J was trimmed by 0 bases and V by 5 bases; bases with no gene match: 10. The CDR3 loop is CASSKLDRDYSNQPQHF. The CDR3 DNA follows: TGTGCCAGCAGCAAGCTTGACAGGGATTATAGCAATCAGCCCCAGCATTTT.

V gene TRBV7-3 combines with J gene TRBJ2-7, with TRBD1 matching over 10 bases. V lost 6 bases to trimming and J lost 4 bases; unmatched junction nucleotides: 9. The CDR3 consists of 15 residues. CDR1 and CDR2 (germline): SGHTA, FQGTGA. This chain's CDR3 is CASRFPGQGTYEQYF. The CDR3 DNA reads TGTGCCAGCAGGTTTCCGGGACAGGGGACTTACGAGCAGTACTTC.